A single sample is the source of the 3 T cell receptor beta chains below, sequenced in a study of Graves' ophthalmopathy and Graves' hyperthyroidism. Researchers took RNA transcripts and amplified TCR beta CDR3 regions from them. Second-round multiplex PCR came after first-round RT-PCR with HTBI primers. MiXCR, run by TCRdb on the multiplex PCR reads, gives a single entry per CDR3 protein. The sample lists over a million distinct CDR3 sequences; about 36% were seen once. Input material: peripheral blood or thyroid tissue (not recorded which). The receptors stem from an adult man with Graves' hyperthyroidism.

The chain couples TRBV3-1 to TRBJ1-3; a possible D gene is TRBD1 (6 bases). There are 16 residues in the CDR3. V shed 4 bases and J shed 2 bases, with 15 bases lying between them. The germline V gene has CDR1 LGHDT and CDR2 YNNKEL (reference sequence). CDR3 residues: CASSPDSPGTGNTIYF. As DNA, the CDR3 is TGTGCCAGCAGCCCGGACAGTCCTGGGACTGGAAACACCATATATTTT.

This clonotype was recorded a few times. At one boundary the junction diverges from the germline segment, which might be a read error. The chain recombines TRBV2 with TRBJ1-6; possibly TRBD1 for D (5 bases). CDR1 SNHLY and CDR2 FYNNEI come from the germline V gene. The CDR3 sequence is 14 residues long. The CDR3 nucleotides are TGTACCAGCAGAGAAGGGCAGGGATGGACACCCCTCCACTTT. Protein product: CTSREGQGWTPLHF.

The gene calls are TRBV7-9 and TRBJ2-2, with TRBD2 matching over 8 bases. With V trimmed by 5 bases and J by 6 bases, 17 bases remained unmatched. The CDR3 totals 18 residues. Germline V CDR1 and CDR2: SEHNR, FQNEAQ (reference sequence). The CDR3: CASSQRSGRAFSSGELFF. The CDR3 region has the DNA TGTGCCAGCAGCCAACGATCCGGGAGGGCCTTTTCGTCCGGGGAGCTGTTTTTT.